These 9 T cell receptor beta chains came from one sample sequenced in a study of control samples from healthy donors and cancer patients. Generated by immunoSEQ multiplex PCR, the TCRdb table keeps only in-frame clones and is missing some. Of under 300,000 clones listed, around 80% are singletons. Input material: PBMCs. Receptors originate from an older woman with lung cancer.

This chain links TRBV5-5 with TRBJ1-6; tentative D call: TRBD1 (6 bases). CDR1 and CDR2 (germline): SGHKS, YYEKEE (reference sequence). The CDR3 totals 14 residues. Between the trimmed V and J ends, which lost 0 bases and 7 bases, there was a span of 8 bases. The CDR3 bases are TGTGCCAGCAGCTTGGGGCAGGGGAATTCACCCCTCCACTTT. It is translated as CASSLGQGNSPLHF.

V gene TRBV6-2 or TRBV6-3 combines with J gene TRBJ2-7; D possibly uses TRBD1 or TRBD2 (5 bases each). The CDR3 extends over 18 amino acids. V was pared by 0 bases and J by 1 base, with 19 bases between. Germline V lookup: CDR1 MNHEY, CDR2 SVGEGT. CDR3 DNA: TGTGCCAGCAGTTACTCTCACCGTCCGGCAGGGAGATCCTACGAGCAGTACTTC. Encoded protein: CASSYSHRPAGRSYEQYF.

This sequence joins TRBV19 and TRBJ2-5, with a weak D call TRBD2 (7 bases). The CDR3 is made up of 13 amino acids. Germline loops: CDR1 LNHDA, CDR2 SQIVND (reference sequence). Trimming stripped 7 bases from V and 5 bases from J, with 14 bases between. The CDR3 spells CASKGGPGETQYF. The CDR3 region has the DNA TGTGCCAGTAAGGGGGGGCCCGGGGAGACCCAGTACTTC.

For the CDR3, the DNA is TGTGCCAGCAGACCAGTGGGGGACACTGAAGCTTTCTTT. It specifies CASRPVGDTEAFF. The V gene is TRBV2, the J gene TRBJ1-1; D possibly corresponds to TRBD1 (5 bases). This CDR3 comprises 13 residues. CDR1 and CDR2 from the germline V gene are SNHLY and FYNNEI. Trimming shortened V by 6 bases and J by 3 bases, and 11 bases separated the two germline ends.

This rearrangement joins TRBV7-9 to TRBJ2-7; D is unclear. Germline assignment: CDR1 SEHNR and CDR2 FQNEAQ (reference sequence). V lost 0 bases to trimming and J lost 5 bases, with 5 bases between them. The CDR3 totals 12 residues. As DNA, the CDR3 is TGTGCCAGCAGCTTAGCTGGGGACGAGCAGTACTTC. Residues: CASSLAGDEQYF. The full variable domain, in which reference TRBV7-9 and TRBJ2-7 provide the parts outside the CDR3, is DTGVSQNPRHKITKRGQNVTFRCDPISEHNRLYWYRQTLGQGPEFLTYFQNEAQLEKSRLLSDRFSAERPKGSFSTLEIQRTEQGDSAMYLCASSLAGDEQYFGPGTRLTVT.

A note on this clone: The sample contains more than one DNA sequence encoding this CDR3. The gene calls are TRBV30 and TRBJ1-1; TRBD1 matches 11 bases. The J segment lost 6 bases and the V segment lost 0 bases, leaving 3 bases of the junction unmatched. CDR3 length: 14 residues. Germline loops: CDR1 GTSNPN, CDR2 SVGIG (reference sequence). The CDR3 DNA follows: TGTGCCTGGAGTGTACTGGGACAGGGGGCTGAAGCTTTCTTT. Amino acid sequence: CAWSVLGQGAEAFF. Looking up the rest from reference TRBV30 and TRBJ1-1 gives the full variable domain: SQTIHQWPATLVQPVGSPLSLECTVEGTSNPNLYWYRQAAGRGLQLLFYSVGIGQISSEVPQNLSASRPQDRQFILSSKKLLLSDSGFYLCAWSVLGQGAEAFFGQGTRLTVV.

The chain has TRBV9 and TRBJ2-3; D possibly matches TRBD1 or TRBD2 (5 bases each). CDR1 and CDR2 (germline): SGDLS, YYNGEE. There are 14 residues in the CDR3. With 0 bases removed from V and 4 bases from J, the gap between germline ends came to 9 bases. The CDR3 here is CASSVGGAADTQYF. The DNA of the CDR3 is TGTGCCAGCAGCGTAGGAGGGGCCGCAGATACGCAGTATTTT.

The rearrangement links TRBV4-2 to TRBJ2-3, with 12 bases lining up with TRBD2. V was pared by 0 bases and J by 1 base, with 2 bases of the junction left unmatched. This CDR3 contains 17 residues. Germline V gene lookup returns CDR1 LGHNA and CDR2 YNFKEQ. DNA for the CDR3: TGTGCCAGCAGCCAAGATCTAGCGGGGGGGGGCACAGATACGCAGTATTTT. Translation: CASSQDLAGGGTDTQYF.

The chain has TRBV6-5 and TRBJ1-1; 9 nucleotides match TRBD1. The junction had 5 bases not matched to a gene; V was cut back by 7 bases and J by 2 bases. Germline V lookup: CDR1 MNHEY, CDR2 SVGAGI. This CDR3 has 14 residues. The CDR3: CASTRTGANTEAFF. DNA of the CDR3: TGTGCCAGCACTAGGACAGGGGCTAACACTGAAGCTTTCTTT.